This record concerns one T cell receptor beta chain sequence. Its antigen is not known. The data are from a study of T cell responses to AZD1222 COVID-19 vaccine. Study-level background: Pooled together were second doses at about 4 or about 12 weeks.

TCRdb's copy holds only in-frame clones and misses some; the assay was immunoSEQ multiplex PCR. The data show approximately 170,000 clones, about nine tenths seen once. Study observations and caveats: Of spike-specific TCRs, nearly half reportedly target regions left unmutated in variants. Regions 160-218 and 743-854 dominated among vaccine-associated CD4 TCRs spanning spike. An increase in Spike-specific TCR breadth and depth was observed after two AZD1222 doses.

The sample consisted of peripheral blood, taken on day 0 of AZD1222 vaccination. This TCR derives from an adult in good health.

The CDR3: CASSFRYEKLFF. The CDR3 DNA follows: TGTGCCAGCAGCTTTCGGTATGAAAAACTGTTTTTT. The chain couples TRBV11-2 to TRBJ1-4, with no clear D. The germline V gene has CDR1 SGHAT and CDR2 FQNNGV. Deletions cut 3 bases from V and 6 bases from J, with 5 bases between. This CDR3 comprises 12 residues.